Each of the 29 T cell receptor beta chains below was sequenced from the same sample in a study of blood T cell repertoires in COVID-19. The table came from immunoSEQ multiplex PCR; TCRdb's copy has only in-frame clones and leaves some out. The profile shows hundreds of thousands of clones, around 84% of them singletons. Sample: peripheral blood. These TCRs come from a human donor in a cohort sampled during active COVID-19.

This clone was found once. V gene TRBV18 combines with J gene TRBJ1-4; 9 positions agree with TRBD1. Germline V lookup: CDR1 KGHSH, CDR2 LQKENI. V lost 3 bases, J lost 8 bases, and 13 bases stayed unmatched. The CDR3 is made up of 17 amino acids. The DNA for the CDR3 is TGTGCCAGCTCACCTATTTTCACAGGGGGCGCCGCCGAAAAACTGTTTTTT. As protein: CASSPIFTGGAAEKLFF. Full variable domain (remainder filled in from reference TRBV18 and TRBJ1-4): NAGVMQNPRHLVRRRGQEARLRCSPMKGHSHVYWYRQLPEEGLKFMVYLQKENIIDESGMPKERFSAEFPKEGPSILRIQQVVRGDSAAYFCASSPIFTGGAAEKLFFGSGTQLSVL.

This chain uses TRBV19 with TRBJ1-2; D is uncertain. Germline V gives CDR1 LNHDA, CDR2 SQIVND (reference sequence). The CDR3 contains 14 residues. The ends were cut back, 1 base at V and 8 bases at J, with 14 bases in the middle. The CDR3 protein is CASSIARPARGYTF. The CDR3 DNA reads TGTGCCAGTAGTATAGCTCGCCCTGCGCGGGGCTACACCTTC.

The chain is built from TRBV28 and TRBJ1-1, with 7 bases matching TRBD1. The CDR3 sequence is 13 residues long. With 6 bases clipped from V and 7 bases from J, the junction kept 8 bases outside the gene matches. Looked up from germline, CDR1 is MDHEN and CDR2 is SYDVKM. The CDR3 sequence: CASSVPGQIEAFF. CDR3 coding DNA: TGTGCCAGCAGCGTTCCGGGACAGATTGAAGCTTTCTTT.

The CDR3 loop reads CASSLVGANEKLFF. In DNA, the CDR3 is TGCGCCAGCAGCTTGGTAGGGGCGAATGAAAAACTGTTTTTT. The chain employs TRBV5-1 and TRBJ1-4, with a weak D call TRBD1 (5 bases). This CDR3 is built from 14 residues. V lost 0 bases to trimming and J lost 5 bases, with 8 bases between them. Germline loops: CDR1 SGHRS, CDR2 YFSETQ.

The chain carries TRBV11-2 and TRBJ1-3; perhaps TRBD1 as D (5 bases). CDR3 size: 14 residues. V lost 1 base and J 11 bases, leaving 15 bases between the germline ends. Germline V lookup: CDR1 SGHAT, CDR2 FQNNGV. The CDR3 coding sequence is TGTGCCAGCAGCTTAGCCTCCGGGACTTCACCCATATATTTT. This gives the protein CASSLASGTSPIYF. The full variable domain, rest sourced from reference TRBV11-2 and TRBJ1-3, is EAGVAQSPRYKIIEKRQSVAFWCNPISGHATLYWYQQILGQGPKLLIQFQNNGVVDDSQLPKDRFSAERLKGVDSTLKIQPAKLEDSAVYLCASSLASGTSPIYFGEGSWLTVV.

V and J are TRBV6-5 and TRBJ2-1, with 8 bases that match TRBD1. The CDR3 spans 15 residues. Trimming at V came to 6 bases and at J to 4 bases, leaving 8 bases not matched to a gene. CDR1 is MNHEY, CDR2 SVGAGI, per germline. The CDR3 region is CASRIGTGQYNEQFF. Written as DNA, the CDR3 is TGTGCCAGCAGAATCGGGACAGGTCAATACAATGAGCAGTTCTTC.

The rearrangement uses TRBV5-5 and TRBJ2-1; possibly TRBD2 for D (6 bases). V was clipped by 4 bases and J by 8 bases, with 22 bases between them. The CDR3 is made up of 16 amino acids. CDR1 and CDR2 from the germline V gene are SGHKS and YYEKEE (reference sequence). The CDR3: CASSPGLRISGDEQFF. In DNA form, the CDR3 reads TGTGCCAGCAGCCCCGGGCTGCGGATCTCGGGGGATGAGCAGTTCTTC.

The chain uses TRBV29-1 and TRBJ1-2; D call uncertain. From germline, CDR1 is SQVTM and CDR2 ANQGSEA. The CDR3 spans 12 residues. Trimming removed 7 bases from V and 2 bases from J, with 11 bases in between. In DNA form, the CDR3 reads TGCAGCGGGAGTGGTGGGAACTATGGCTACACCTTC. Amino acids: CSGSGGNYGYTF.

The chain recombines TRBV25-1 with TRBJ2-3; 7 nucleotides match TRBD1. J gave up 4 bases and V 10 bases, and 8 bases lay outside the gene matches. This CDR3 region has 13 residues. Germline V gene sequence: CDR1 MGHDK, CDR2 SYGVNS. The CDR3 sequence is CATQDRAADTQYF. For the CDR3, the DNA is TGTGCCACCCAAGACAGGGCCGCAGATACGCAGTATTTT.

CDR3 residues: CASSTWSSYNEQFF. The CDR3 nucleotides read TGCGCCAGCAGTACTTGGAGCTCCTACAATGAGCAGTTCTTC. V and J are TRBV5-1 and TRBJ2-1; D is unresolved. Per the germline V gene, CDR1 is SGHRS and CDR2 is YFSETQ. V was shortened by 5 bases and J by 0 bases, with 9 bases between the two germline ends. The CDR3 is 14 residues long.

This chain joins TRBV19 and TRBJ1-5, with a possible D match to TRBD1 (6 bases). Germline V lookup: CDR1 LNHDA, CDR2 SQIVND (reference sequence). CDR3 length: 15 amino acids. The V gene lost 7 bases and the J gene lost 5 bases, with 18 bases spanning the gap. This CDR3 is CASIPGRDTHQPQHF. CDR3 nucleotides: TGTGCCAGTATCCCGGGCCGGGACACCCATCAGCCCCAGCATTTT.

This chain joins TRBV7-9 and TRBJ2-7; D remains ambiguous. The ends were cut back, 3 bases at V and 3 bases at J, with 12 bases in the middle. The CDR3 has 14 residues. Germline V gene sequence: CDR1 SEHNR, CDR2 FQNEAQ (reference sequence). This CDR3 is CASSFTVGGYEQYF. CDR3 DNA sequence: TGTGCCAGCAGCTTTACGGTCGGCGGCTACGAGCAGTACTTC.

The chain couples TRBV4-2 to TRBJ2-2; tentative D call: TRBD2 (5 bases). CDR3 length equals 15 residues. V was clipped by 1 base and J by 1 base, with 7 bases between them. Per germline, CDR1 LGHNA and CDR2 YNFKEQ. Here the CDR3 reads CASSQVEGNTGELFF. Here the CDR3 DNA reads TGTGCCAGCAGCCAAGTTGAGGGGAACACCGGGGAGCTGTTTTTT.

Concerning this clone itself: This specimen includes other DNA sequences encoding the same CDR3. The chain is built from TRBV14 and TRBJ2-1; D gene unclear. V lost 1 base and J lost 7, with 5 bases in between. The CDR3 has 12 residues. Germline loops: CDR1 SGHDN, CDR2 FVKESK. The CDR3 coding sequence is TGTGCCAGCAGCCAAGTTCGTAATGAGCAGTTCTTC. This sequence encodes CASSQVRNEQFF.

The chain is built from TRBV5-1 and TRBJ2-1, with TRBD1 matching over 11 bases. The CDR3 runs to 15 residues. Trimming removed 4 bases from V and 9 bases from J; junction bases left unmatched: 9. Germline CDR1 SGHRS, CDR2 YFSETQ. CDR3 bases: TGCGCCAGCAGCAGGTCCGGACAGGGGGCGAGTGAGCAGTTCTTC. Its protein is CASSRSGQGASEQFF. Complete variable domain (other parts from reference TRBV5-1 and TRBJ2-1): KAGVTQTPRYLIKTRGQQVTLSCSPISGHRSVSWYQQTPGQGLQFLFEYFSETQRNKGNFPGRFSGRQFSNSRSEMNVSTLELGDSALYLCASSRSGQGASEQFFGPGTRLTVL.

The table lists this clone with a count of one. The chain uses TRBV4-1 and TRBJ2-2; TRBD1 agrees at 7 bases. V lost 1 base and J lost 4; bases outside the gene matches: 3. The CDR3 is 15 residues long. Germline V gives CDR1 MGHRA, CDR2 YSYEKL. The CDR3 nucleotides read TGCGCCAGCAGCCAAGGGGACAGAGCCACCGGGGAGCTGTTTTTT. Translated: CASSQGDRATGELFF.

V and J are TRBV5-6 and TRBJ2-1; TRBD2 aligns across 7 bases. Germline V lookup: CDR1 SGHDT, CDR2 YYEEEE. The ends lost 1 base at V and 9 bases at J; junction bases unmatched: 13. This CDR3 contains 16 residues. The chain's CDR3 is CASSLFGEGYASEQFF. The CDR3 nucleotides are TGTGCCAGCAGCTTGTTCGGGGAGGGCTACGCAAGTGAGCAGTTCTTC.

The chain is built from TRBV9 and TRBJ2-5; 9 nucleotides line up with TRBD2. This CDR3 has 15 residues. CDR1 SGDLS and CDR2 YYNGEE come from the germline V gene. V shed 3 bases and J 6 bases; nucleotides not matched to a gene: 9. The CDR3 loop reads CASSGSGTSLQTQYF. The CDR3 DNA is TGTGCCAGCAGCGGATCCGGGACTAGCCTGCAGACCCAGTACTTC.

The CDR3 bases are TGTGCCAGCAGCTGGATGAGCGGGAAAGAGACCCAGTACTTC. Translating gives CASSWMSGKETQYF. This chain connects TRBV5-4 to TRBJ2-5, with 7 nucleotides matching TRBD2. The CDR3 consists of 14 residues. Germline values: CDR1 SGHNT, CDR2 YYREEE (reference sequence). V shed 3 bases and J 3 bases; nucleotides not matched to a gene: 5.

The V and J genes are TRBV5-4 and TRBJ2-1; D is perhaps TRBD2 (6 bases). The germline V gene has CDR1 SGHNT and CDR2 YYREEE (reference sequence). V lost 4 bases to trimming and J lost 6 bases, with 20 bases between them. The CDR3 spans 16 residues. Here the CDR3 DNA reads TGTGCCAGCAGCCGAGAATCAAGACTAGAAGCCAATGAGCAGTTCTTC. Translated: CASSRESRLEANEQFF.

The V and J genes are TRBV5-6 and TRBJ1-1; possible D gene TRBD1, 5 bases. The V gene's germline CDR1 is SGHDT and CDR2 YYEEEE. Trimming removed 0 bases from V and 1 base from J, with 10 bases in between. This CDR3 comprises 15 residues. In DNA form, the CDR3 reads TGTGCCAGCAGCTTGGTTCAGGGTTGGAACACTGAAGCTTTCTTT. Translating it yields CASSLVQGWNTEAFF.

This chain links TRBV5-1 with TRBJ1-2, with TRBD1 identical over 8 bases. CDR1 is SGHRS, CDR2 YFSETQ, per germline. V lost 4 bases, J lost 3 bases, and 11 bases stayed unmatched. CDR3 length: 16 residues. The CDR3 coding sequence is TGCGCCAGCAGCCAGGGGCAGGGGGCGCGTTACTATGGCTACACCTTC. Translating gives CASSQGQGARYYGYTF.

The chain joins TRBV7-9 to TRBJ1-3; D is uncertain. V was pared by 2 bases and J by 0 bases, with 14 bases between. In germline, CDR1 is SEHNR, CDR2 FQNEAQ (reference sequence). The CDR3 contains 17 residues. The CDR3 DNA reads TGTGCCAGCAGCTTACGAGGGTTCACGGACTCTGGAAACACCATATATTTT. Residues: CASSLRGFTDSGNTIYF.

This clone was observed a few times. This rearrangement joins TRBV7-2 to TRBJ2-3, with 13 nucleotides matching TRBD2. V lost 3 bases, J lost 4 bases, and 7 bases stayed unmatched. There are 17 residues in the CDR3. CDR1 is SGHTA and CDR2 is FQGNSA in the germline V gene. CDR3 sequence (DNA): TGTGCCAGCAGCTTTTGGACTAGCGGGGGTTTCGCAGATACGCAGTATTTT. Translating gives CASSFWTSGGFADTQYF.

The CDR3 nucleotides are TGTGCCAGTAGTCCAGGGACAGGGGGATACGAGCAGTACTTC. It specifies CASSPGTGGYEQYF. The chain employs TRBV19 and TRBJ2-7, with 11 positions matching TRBD1. There are 14 residues in the CDR3. Germline CDR1 reads LNHDA; CDR2 reads SQIVND (reference sequence). V was pared by 5 bases and J by 4 bases, with 4 bases of the junction left unmatched.

The chain links TRBV30 to TRBJ1-4; 7 bases match TRBD1. The germline gives CDR1 GTSNPN, CDR2 SVGIG (reference sequence). With 3 bases clipped from V and 2 bases from J, the junction kept 6 bases outside the gene matches. The CDR3 spans 15 residues. CDR3 nucleotides: TGTGCCTGGAGCCCCACGACAGGGACTAATGAAAAACTGTTTTTT. It yields the protein CAWSPTTGTNEKLFF. Using reference TRBV30 and TRBJ1-4 for the parts outside the CDR3, the full variable domain is SQTIHQWPATLVQPVGSPLSLECTVEGTSNPNLYWYRQAAGRGLQLLFYSVGIGQISSEVPQNLSASRPQDRQFILSSKKLLLSDSGFYLCAWSPTTGTNEKLFFGSGTQLSVL.

The V gene is TRBV24-1, the J gene TRBJ1-2; 8 nucleotides match TRBD1. The V gene end was trimmed by 7 bases and the J gene end by 2 bases; junction bases not matched to a gene: 8. CDR1 is KGHDR and CDR2 is SFDVKD in the germline V gene. The CDR3 extends over 15 amino acids. The CDR3 DNA sequence: TGTGCCACCAGCCGGGACAGGTTAATAAACTATGGCTACACCTTC. Encoded protein: CATSRDRLINYGYTF.

This chain joins TRBV14 and TRBJ1-6, with D possibly TRBD1 on 5 matching bases. V lost 3 bases to trimming and J lost 7 bases, with 16 bases between them. Germline CDR1 SGHDN, CDR2 FVKESK. This CDR3 has 16 amino acids. The CDR3 bases are TGTGCCAGCAGCCAGGCGTCCGGGGGAATCAATTCACCCCTCCACTTT. It specifies CASSQASGGINSPLHF.

The chain couples TRBV7-2 to TRBJ1-4; possibly TRBD1 for D (5 bases). The CDR3 is 15 residues long. The germline V and J ends were trimmed by 5 bases and 4 bases, with 14 bases remaining between them. The germline V gene has CDR1 SGHTA and CDR2 FQGNSA. CDR3: CASSRAGHHNEKLFF. CDR3 bases: TGTGCCAGCAGCCGGGCAGGACACCATAATGAAAAACTGTTTTTT.